This T cell receptor beta chain originates from a study of blood T cells in healthy people across ages. The second PCR ran about 7 to 12 cycles with a sample-barcoded 5' primer and J-beta primers. TCRdb recomputed calls from the 5' RACE reads with MiXCR, one row per CDR3 protein. The table has about 380,000 distinct CDR3 sequences, about 55% seen once. Trimming took 0 bases from V and 8 from J, leaving 19 bases between them. Per the germline V gene, CDR1 is ENHRY and CDR2 is SYGVKD. CDR3 size: 16 residues. As for this clonotype: The antigen is unknown.

Study outcomes and limitations: TCR beta diversity, measured per million T cells, fell in a roughly linear way with age. Total diversity from one million sequenced T cells was likely underestimated.

The TCR comes from a man in his sixties in good health. What was sequenced was blood. This rearrangement joins TRBV10-3 to TRBJ1-2; D might be TRBD1 (6 bases). The CDR3 sequence: CAISESAGDGSEGYTF. In nucleotides, the CDR3 is TGTGCCATCAGTGAGTCAGCAGGGGATGGAAGCGAGGGCTACACCTTC.